A single TCR beta chain is shown here with its context. The data were obtained in a study of blood T cell repertoires in COVID-19. Study details: Collection of acute and convalescent COVID-19 samples took place in the United States, Italy and Spain. PBMCs, B-cell-depleted T cells, or T cells provided the cDNA or gDNA that made up the material.

The germline V gene encodes CDR1 SEHNR and CDR2 FQNEAQ (reference sequence). The CDR3 extends over 15 amino acids. The V end lost 4 bases, the J end lost 6 bases, and 15 bases lay between the germline ends. Per the original methods: How many nucleated cells were present was estimated from reference gene primer amplification. TCRdb's copy holds only in-frame clones and misses some; the assay was immunoSEQ multiplex PCR. V, J and clone size derive from that table, while D and trimming were established from the DNA sequence. The sample includes roughly 130,000 clones, around 80% seen only once; the top ten take around 13%.

The sample was peripheral blood. The chain employs TRBV7-9 and TRBJ2-2; weak D call: TRBD1 (6 bases). The TCR comes from a man older than 75 with acute or convalescent COVID-19. The CDR3 sequence: CASSSARGRAGELFF. The CDR3 coding sequence is TGTGCCAGCAGCTCCGCGAGGGGGAGAGCCGGGGAGCTGTTTTTT.